Listed here are 12 T cell receptor beta chains from one sample, sequenced in a study of cytomegalovirus exposure and HLA in healthy donors. The PCR used 60 Vbeta and 13 Jbeta primers. Produced via immunoSEQ multiplex PCR; TCRdb's table is partial and in-frame only. The table has roughly 190,000 clones, roughly 80% seen once; the top ten hold about 1.7%. What was sequenced was PBMCs. The receptors derive from a young woman in good health and CMV-seronegative.

V is TRBV19 and J is TRBJ2-7; 7 bases agree with TRBD2. The CDR3 totals 14 residues. The V and J ends lost 9 bases and 0 bases, in that order; junction bases with no gene match: 8. Per the germline V gene, CDR1 is LNHDA and CDR2 is SQIVND (reference sequence). In nucleotides, the CDR3 is TGTGCCAGCCCGGGGGAGGGAAGCTCCTACGAGCAGTACGTC. The encoded protein is CASPGEGSSYEQYV.

The V call is TRBV7-2, the J call TRBJ2-5; TRBD2 aligns across 7 bases. The CDR3 has 14 amino acids. Germline CDR1 is SGHTA and CDR2 is FQGNSA. V gave up 5 bases and J gave up 8 bases; unmatched junction bases: 11. The CDR3 region has the DNA TGTGCCAGCAGCCTACGGCGGGAGTCGTTAACCCAGTACTTC. This codes for CASSLRRESLTQYF.

The V gene is TRBV9, the J gene TRBJ2-3; TRBD1 matches at 9 bases. The ends lost 4 bases at V and 6 bases at J; junction bases unmatched: 6. Germline values: CDR1 SGDLS, CDR2 YYNGEE. The CDR3 consists of 14 residues. The CDR3 region has the DNA TGTGCCAGCAGCCCTGGGGACAGGGCTGATACGCAGTATTTT. It translates to CASSPGDRADTQYF. The variable domain in full, with the rest retrieved from reference TRBV9 and TRBJ2-3, is DSGVTQTPKHLITATGQRVTLRCSPRSGDLSVYWYQQSLDQGLQFLIQYYNGEERAKGNILERFSAQQFPDLHSELNLSSLELGDSALYFCASSPGDRADTQYFGPGTRLTVL.

The V gene is TRBV28, the J gene TRBJ2-3; the match to TRBD2 covers 7 bases. Per the germline V gene, CDR1 is MDHEN and CDR2 is SYDVKM. This CDR3 is built from 15 residues. V trimming: 3 bases; J trimming: 2 bases; junction bases outside the gene matches: 5. CDR3 sequence: CASSLGGISTDTQYF. CDR3 DNA sequence: TGTGCCAGCAGTTTGGGGGGGATCTCCACAGATACGCAGTATTTT.

The gene calls are TRBV28 and TRBJ2-2, with 7 bases that match TRBD2. There are 13 residues in the CDR3. V shed 8 bases and J 4 bases; nucleotides not matched to a gene: 4. Germline V gene data show CDR1 as MDHEN and CDR2 as SYDVKM. This chain's CDR3 is CASYRTSTGELFF. The DNA of the CDR3 is TGTGCCAGCTACAGGACTAGCACCGGGGAGCTGTTTTTT.

This chain connects TRBV11-2 to TRBJ2-1; TRBD2 matches 7 bases. The CDR3 sequence is 15 residues long. J was trimmed by 4 bases and V by 0 bases; bases with no gene match: 3. Germline V gene sequence: CDR1 SGHAT, CDR2 FQNNGV. The CDR3 here is CASSLDGGEYNEQFF. In DNA, the CDR3 is TGTGCCAGCAGCTTAGATGGGGGGGAATACAATGAGCAGTTCTTC.

The CDR3 sequence: CASSWDGLAGAHEQFF. DNA of the CDR3: TGCGCCAGCAGCTGGGATGGGCTAGCGGGAGCCCATGAGCAGTTCTTC. The chain is built from TRBV5-1 and TRBJ2-1; TRBD2 matches 10 bases. The CDR3 contains 16 residues. The germline V gene encodes CDR1 SGHRS and CDR2 YFSETQ. Unmatched junction bases numbered 11, after V lost 3 bases and J lost 8 bases. Full variable domain (remainder filled in from reference TRBV5-1 and TRBJ2-1): KAGVTQTPRYLIKTRGQQVTLSCSPISGHRSVSWYQQTPGQGLQFLFEYFSETQRNKGNFPGRFSGRQFSNSRSEMNVSTLELGDSALYLCASSWDGLAGAHEQFFGPGTRLTVL.

The V gene is TRBV6-5, the J gene TRBJ2-7; no firm D call. Germline CDR1 is MNHEY and CDR2 is SVGAGI. V lost 0 bases to trimming and J lost 3 bases, with 9 bases between them. The CDR3 length is 14 residues. The CDR3 region has the DNA TGTGCCAGCAGTTACTCGGAATCACACTACGAGCAGTACGTC. It encodes CASSYSESHYEQYV.

This clone was counted a single time. The chain combines TRBV19 with TRBJ2-3; 8 nucleotides line up with TRBD2. CDR1 and CDR2 from the germline V gene are LNHDA and SQIVND (reference sequence). V dropped 4 bases and J dropped 3; count of bases not matched to a gene: 12. The CDR3 totals 17 residues. CDR3 region: CASSKTGTRFGTDTQYF. In DNA, the CDR3 is TGTGCCAGTAGTAAAACCGGGACTAGGTTTGGTACAGATACGCAGTATTTT.

This sequence joins TRBV5-4 and TRBJ2-7; 9 bases agree with TRBD2. Germline loops: CDR1 SGHNT, CDR2 YYREEE (reference sequence). With V trimmed by 0 bases and J by 6 bases, 10 bases remained unmatched. This CDR3 has 16 amino acids. CDR3 in amino acids: CASSLGFSGSWGEQYF. DNA for the CDR3: TGTGCCAGCAGCTTGGGTTTTAGCGGGAGTTGGGGCGAGCAGTACTTC. The full variable domain, rest sourced from reference TRBV5-4 and TRBJ2-7, is ETGVTQSPTHLIKTRGQQVTLRCSSQSGHNTVSWYQQALGQGPQFIFQYYREEENGRGNFPPRFSGLQFPNYSSELNVNALELDDSALYLCASSLGFSGSWGEQYFGPGTRLTVT.

The chain carries TRBV10-2 and TRBJ2-3; a possible D gene is TRBD2 (6 bases). Germline loops: CDR1 WSHSY, CDR2 SAAADI. V was cut by 4 bases and J by 3 bases, with 17 bases left in between. The CDR3 runs 16 residues. This CDR3 reads CASSAWGGGLTDTQYF. The CDR3 DNA reads TGCGCCAGCAGTGCGTGGGGAGGTGGATTGACAGATACGCAGTATTTT.

The chain has TRBV9 and TRBJ2-7, with 9 bases fitting TRBD1. Per germline, CDR1 SGDLS and CDR2 YYNGEE. CDR3 length: 14 residues. V gave up 0 bases and J gave up 4 bases; unmatched junction bases: 2. CDR3 region: CASSVDGQGYEQYF. Here the CDR3 DNA reads TGTGCCAGCAGCGTAGATGGACAGGGGTACGAGCAGTACTTC.